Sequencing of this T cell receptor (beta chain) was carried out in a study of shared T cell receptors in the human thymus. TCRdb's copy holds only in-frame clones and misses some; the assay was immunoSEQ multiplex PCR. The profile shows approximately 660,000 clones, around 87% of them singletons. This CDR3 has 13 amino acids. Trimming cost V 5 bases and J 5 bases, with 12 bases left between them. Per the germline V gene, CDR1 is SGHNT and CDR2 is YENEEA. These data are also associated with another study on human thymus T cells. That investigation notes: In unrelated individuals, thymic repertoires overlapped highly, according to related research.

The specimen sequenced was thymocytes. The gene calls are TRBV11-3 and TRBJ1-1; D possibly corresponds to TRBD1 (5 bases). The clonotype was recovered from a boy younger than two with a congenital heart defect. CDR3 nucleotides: TGTGCCAGCAGCCAACCCGGGGGGACTGAAGCTTTCTTT. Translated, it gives CASSQPGGTEAFF.